This is a list of T cell receptor beta chains from one sample in a study of tumor-infiltrating lymphocytes in primary liver carcinoma. TCRdb passed the multiplex PCR reads through MiXCR, listing each CDR3 protein once. The sample yields under 200,000 distinct CDR3 sequences, 65% seen once. Sequencing input: peripheral blood. Every receptor here comes from a woman aged 55-69 years with primary liver carcinoma and hepatitis B virus infection. CDR3s include the opening cysteine and the closing phenylalanine or tryptophan. The order of the fields is D gene, V gene, J gene, clone size, CDR3 DNA, CDR3 protein. The D gene is left open where the match is weak. Size tells how often a clone was seen (once, few, many) or the class of an expanded clone, and some rows leave it out.

>TRBD1|TRBV12-3/TRBV12-4|TRBJ2-1|NA
TGTGCCAGCAGTTCCCAATGGACAGGGGGCATGCATGAGAAGTCCTTC
CASSSQWTGGMHEKSF
>NA|TRBV29-1|TRBJ2-2|NA
TGCAGCGTTGCTAACGGAGAGGGCATGGGAACCGAGGAGCTGTTTTTT
CSVANGEGMGTEELFF
>TRBD1|TRBV5-8|TRBJ1-2|many
TGTGCCAGCAGCTTGATCACAGGGGGCGACTATGGCTACACCTTC
CASSLITGGDYGYTF
>TRBD1|TRBV29-1|TRBJ2-5|once
TGCAGCGTTCCCCCTGACAGGGGAGTGCAAGAGGCCCAGTACTTC
CSVPPDRGVQEAQYF
>NA|TRBV12-3/TRBV12-4|TRBJ1-5|many
TGTGCCAGCAGGCTAAACACGGTGGGGCAGCCCCAGCATTTT
CASRLNTVGQPQHF
>NA|TRBV11-2|TRBJ2-7|once
TGTGCCGGCAGCTTAGGGCAGAGGATATTGGACGGGCAGTACTTC
CAGSLGQRILDGQYF
>TRBD1|TRBV28|TRBJ2-5|many
TGTGCCAGCAGTAGGGACAGCCAAGAGACCCAGTACTTC
CASSRDSQETQYF
>NA|TRBV5-4|TRBJ1-2|few
TGTGCCAGCAGCGCAAAGGGTGGGGTTCCCTATGGCTACACCTTC
CASSAKGGVPYGYTF
>NA|TRBV11-2|TRBJ2-5|many
TGTGCCAGCAGCTTAGGGCGGATCCAAGAGACCCAGTACTTC
CASSLGRIQETQYF
>NA|TRBV11-2|TRBJ2-7|many
TGTGCCAGCAGCTTAGAGGGAAAATTTTACGAGCAGTACTTC
CASSLEGKFYEQYF
>TRBD1|TRBV6-8|TRBJ1-5|many
TGTGCCAGCAGTTGCGCGCGACAGGGGGTCCGTCAGCCCCAGCATTTT
CASSCARQGVRQPQHF
>TRBD2|TRBV11-2|TRBJ2-1|NA
TGTGCCAGCAGCATAAAACTAGCGGGGTCCTACAATGAGCAGTTCTTC
CASSIKLAGSYNEQFF
>TRBD2|TRBV5-1|TRBJ2-1|NA
TGCGCCAGCCTACCGCTAGCGGGAGGGCCCGGTGAGCAGTTCTTC
CASLPLAGGPGEQFF
>NA|TRBV14|TRBJ2-1|many
TGTGCCAGCAGCCAACTTCGCGTGCAGTTCTTC
CASSQLRVQFF
>NA|TRBV30|TRBJ2-5|NA
TGTGCCTGGAGTCGGGGCTCGGAGATCCAGTACTTC
CAWSRGSEIQYF
>NA|TRBV6-5|TRBJ1-6|many
TGTGCCAGCAGTTATCGGGGGGGTTCACCCCTCCACTTT
CASSYRGGSPLHF
>NA|TRBV11-3|TRBJ1-1|NA
TGTGCCAGCAGCTTAGGAGAAACCACTGAGGCTTTCTTT
CASSLGETTEAFF
>NA|TRBV11-2|TRBJ2-2|NA
TGTGCCAGCAGCTTACGCGGAGCTCACACCGGGGATCTGTTTTTT
CASSLRGAHTGDLFF
>NA|TRBV5-4|TRBJ2-7|NA
TGTGCCGGCAGCTTGGAGGGTGTCCTCTCCTACGAGCAGTACTTC
CAGSLEGVLSYEQYF
>TRBD2|TRBV5-4|TRBJ2-6|many
TGTGCCAGCAGCTTTCGGACTAGCGGGCGGATCGTTGGGGCCAACGTCCTGACTTTC
CASSFRTSGRIVGANVLTF
>NA|TRBV5-1|TRBJ2-5|few
TGCGCCAGCAGCTCGGGTGACTCCCAAGAGACCCAGTACTTC
CASSSGDSQETQYF
>TRBD1|TRBV29-1|TRBJ1-2|many
TGCAGCGCACAGGGGAGTTATGGCTACACCTTC
CSAQGSYGYTF
>NA|TRBV29-1|TRBJ2-5|NA
TGCAGCGTTGGAGGGTCTAGCGACCTGGGGGGTCAAGAGACCCAGTACTTC
CSVGGSSDLGGQETQYF
>TRBD2|TRBV5-4|TRBJ2-1|few
TGTGCCAGCAGCTTCCTAGCGGGAGCAATCTACAATGAGCAGTTCTTC
CASSFLAGAIYNEQFF